These T cell receptor beta chains were read from a single sample in a study of T cells in Graves' hyperthyroidism and ophthalmopathy. TCRdb processed the multiplex PCR reads anew with MiXCR; each CDR3 protein has one entry. The sample has hundreds of thousands of distinct CDR3 sequences, 12% to 15% seen once. Sequencing used blood. The receptors stem from a woman between 18 and 29 years old with Graves' hyperthyroidism. The CDR3 runs from the conserved cysteine through the conserved F or W. The D gene is left open where the match is weak. Rows may omit the clone size; those that give it use once, few, many or a size class.

14,-,few,TRBV9,TRBJ2-7,TGTGCCAGCAGCGTGGGGGGTATCGCTGAAGAGCAGTACTTC,CASSVGGIAEEQYF
16,-,-,TRBV20-1,TRBJ2-7,TGCAGTGCTATACCCGGGGAAATCGGCCCTCACTACGAGCAGTACTTC,CSAIPGEIGPHYEQYF
16,TRBD1,many,TRBV28,TRBJ1-5,TGTGCCAGCAGGTACCGGGGGACAGGGGTTAATCAGCCCCAGCATTTT,CASRYRGTGVNQPQHF
16,-,few,TRBV18,TRBJ2-5,TGTGCCAGCTCACCACCTTCAACAGCGGACTACCGGACCCAGTACTTC,CASSPPSTADYRTQYF
13,-,few,TRBV19,TRBJ1-1,TGTGCCAGTAGTATGATGGGGATCCGGGAAGCTTTCTTT,CASSMMGIREAFF
13,-,many,TRBV2,TRBJ2-5,TGTGCCAGCAGTCAGAGGGAGTCGAAGACCCAGTACTTC,CASSQRESKTQYF
16,-,many,TRBV28,TRBJ2-2,TGTGCCAGCAGTTTTTGGCTAGCTTCGAACACCGGGGAGCTGTTTTTT,CASSFWLASNTGELFF
15,-,-,TRBV28,TRBJ2-3,TGTGCCAGCAGTTTACCCGAGGACAGCACAGATACGCAGTATTTT,CASSLPEDSTDTQYF
16,-,many,TRBV2,TRBJ2-2,TGTGCCAGCAGTCGGGCCTTGGGTGGTAACACCGGGGAGCTGTTTTTT,CASSRALGGNTGELFF
14,-,many,TRBV6-6,TRBJ2-5,TGTGCCAGCAGTTACGAGGGAAGACGCGAGACCCAGTACTTC,CASSYEGRRETQYF
15,TRBD2,many,TRBV5-8,TRBJ2-1,TGTGCCAGCAGCTGGGGACTAGCGGGAGTAAGGGAGCAGTTCTTC,CASSWGLAGVREQFF
15,TRBD2,few,TRBV20-1,TRBJ2-1,TGCAGTGCGACCGGGCCGGGAGGCGGCTACAATGAGCAGTTCTTC,CSATGPGGGYNEQFF
14,-,many,TRBV27,TRBJ2-7,TGTGCCAGCAGTTTGGGGGCGGGATCGATCGAGCAGTACTTC,CASSLGAGSIEQYF
15,-,many,TRBV20-1,TRBJ1-2,TGCAGTGCTAGAGTCCCCGGGGCCCTCGGCTATGGCTACACCTTC,CSARVPGALGYGYTF
15,TRBD2,few,TRBV4-1,TRBJ2-1,TGCGCCAGCAGCCAACCGACTAGCGGGAGAAATGAGCAGTTCTTC,CASSQPTSGRNEQFF
16,-,many,TRBV11-2,TRBJ1-2,TGTGCCAGCAGTTCCAGGGTTTGGGGGTTTCGGTATGGCTACACCTTC,CASSSRVWGFRYGYTF
13,TRBD1,many,TRBV3-1,TRBJ1-2,TGTGCCAGCAGCCAAGGACAGGGAATAGGCTACACCTTC,CASSQGQGIGYTF
15,TRBD1,few,TRBV5-1,TRBJ2-1,TGCGCCAGCAGCTCTTCCGGACAGGGTTACAATGAGCAGTTCTTC,CASSSSGQGYNEQFF
19,TRBD2,-,TRBV5-1,TRBJ2-1,TGCGCCAGCAGCTTGGTGCCGCCAAGGGGACTAGCGGGAGTAAGTGAGCAGTTCTTC,CASSLVPPRGLAGVSEQFF
14,-,many,TRBV3-1,TRBJ2-2,TGTGCCAGCAGCCACCTCCTAGCTACGGGGGAGCTGTTTTTT,CASSHLLATGELFF
14,-,-,TRBV6-1,TRBJ1-4,TGTGCCAGCAGTGTCTTGGGTTTGAATGAAAAACTGTTTTTT,CASSVLGLNEKLFF
16,-,many,TRBV7-9,TRBJ2-1,TGTGCCAGCAGCTTAGAGGGAGGAATCGCCTACAATGAGCAGTTCTTC,CASSLEGGIAYNEQFF
19,TRBD1,-,TRBV27,TRBJ1-2,TGTGCCAGTTTGATCTTTGGAGGGGACAGGGGGTTAGCTAACTATGGCTACACCTTC,CASLIFGGDRGLANYGYTF
12,-,-,TRBV20-1,TRBJ2-2,TGCAGTGCAAGGGTGAACGCCGGGGAGCTGTTTTTT,CSARVNAGELFF
14,TRBD1,few,TRBV6-2/TRBV6-3,TRBJ2-1,TGTGCCAGCAGTTGGGACAGGGGGTTTGGTGAGCAGTTCTTC,CASSWDRGFGEQFF
16,TRBD2,-,TRBV28,TRBJ2-7,TGTGTCAGCACCAACCGGGGACTAGCGCCTTCCTACGAGCAGTACTTC,CVSTNRGLAPSYEQYF
13,-,many,TRBV13,TRBJ2-2,TGTGCCAGCAGCTTAATAACGACCGGGGAGCTGTTTTTT,CASSLITTGELFF
21,TRBD2,-,TRBV6-5,TRBJ2-1,TGTGCCAGCAGTTACTCGGCGATGGGGAGCGGACTAGCGGGAGCCATCAATGAGCAGTTCTTC,CASSYSAMGSGLAGAINEQFF
13,-,many,TRBV6-1,TRBJ1-1,TGTGCCAGCAGTTCCGACCTGAACACTGAAGCTTTCTTT,CASSSDLNTEAFF
13,-,few,TRBV6-1,TRBJ2-7,TGTGCCAGCAGTTTGGGGAGATTTTACGAGCAGTACTTC,CASSLGRFYEQYF
15,TRBD2,few,TRBV6-1,TRBJ2-1,TGTGCCAGCAGACCCCTAGCGGGAGCTCGAAATGAGCAGTTCTTC,CASRPLAGARNEQFF
12,-,-,TRBV27,TRBJ1-2,TGTGCCAGCAGCCGGGCCGGAGAGGGCTACACCTTC,CASSRAGEGYTF
14,-,few,TRBV28,TRBJ2-2,TGTGCCAGCAGTTCCAGGCCTTTTCATGGGGAGCTGTTTTTT,CASSSRPFHGELFF
11,-,many,TRBV11-2,TRBJ2-3,TGTGCCAGCAGTTTGATGGATACGCAGTATTTT,CASSLMDTQYF
15,-,few,TRBV6-2/TRBV6-3,TRBJ1-5,TGTGCCAGCAGTTACGGCAGGGTTAGCAATCAGCCCCAGCATTTT,CASSYGRVSNQPQHF
14,-,few,TRBV4-1,TRBJ2-7,TGCGCCAGCAGCCAATCCGGGGCAGCCTACGAGCAGTACTTC,CASSQSGAAYEQYF
11,-,many,TRBV30,TRBJ1-1,TGTGCCTGGAGTAGGGAAACTGAAGCTTTCTTT,CAWSRETEAFF
11,-,few,TRBV6-1,TRBJ2-7,TGTGCCAGCAGCATCATCTACGAGCAGTACTTC,CASSIIYEQYF
15,-,-,TRBV6-2/TRBV6-3,TRBJ1-5,TGTGCCAGCAGCTACCCGGGAACAAGCAATCAGCCCCAGCATTTT,CASSYPGTSNQPQHF
14,-,few,TRBV7-7,TRBJ2-1,TGTGCCAGCAGCCCTGACCACGTCGTGGGTGAGCAGTTCTTC,CASSPDHVVGEQFF
15,-,-,TRBV20-1,TRBJ1-2,TGCAGTGCTAGAGCGCCGGGGCTCAATATGGCTGGCTACACCTTC,CSARAPGLNMAGYTF
15,TRBD1,few,TRBV4-1,TRBJ2-7,TGCGCCAGCAGCCTCTGGGACAGGGACTACTACGAGCAGTACTTC,CASSLWDRDYYEQYF
14,-,few,TRBV13,TRBJ1-6,TGTGCCAGCAGCTCGGGACGGGGAAGATCACCCCTCCACTTT,CASSSGRGRSPLHF
20,-,-,TRBV4-1,TRBJ2-4,TGCGCCAGCAGCCAAGAGGCTAGGCGGGCCAGCTCACTAGCCAAAAACATTCAGTACTTC,CASSQEARRASSLAKNIQYF
15,-,-,TRBV27,TRBJ1-5,TGTGCCAGCAGTTTGATGAAAGCGGGGAATCAGCCCCAGCATTTT,CASSLMKAGNQPQHF
13,-,-,TRBV20-1,TRBJ2-6,TGCAGTGCTAGTAGCTCTGGGGCCAACGTCCTGACTTTC,CSASSSGANVLTF
12,TRBD1,few,TRBV6-1,TRBJ1-2,TGTGCCAGCACCTACAGGGGGTTTGGCTACACCTTC,CASTYRGFGYTF
18,TRBD2,many,TRBV11-2,TRBJ2-2,TGTGCCAGCAGCTTGGCGGGATCTAGCGGGATAAACACCGGGGAGCTGTTTTTT,CASSLAGSSGINTGELFF
11,-,many,TRBV30,TRBJ2-7,TGTGCCTGGAGTGCGCGAGGGGAGCAGTACTTC,CAWSARGEQYF
12,-,many,TRBV6-1,TRBJ1-1,TGTGCCAGCAGTCCCGGGACTCCTGAAGCTTTCTTT,CASSPGTPEAFF
16,TRBD2,-,TRBV6-5,TRBJ2-1,TGTGCCAGCAGTTACTCGATGGCGGGAGGGGTGAATGAGCAGTTCTTC,CASSYSMAGGVNEQFF
17,TRBD2,many,TRBV20-1,TRBJ2-1,TGCAGTGCTTCACCCCTTCAACTAGCGGGAGATCGGACTGAGCAGTTCTTC,CSASPLQLAGDRTEQFF
17,TRBD1,many,TRBV11-3,TRBJ2-1,TGTGCCAGCAGCCCCGGGACAGGGGAAGGCTCCTACAATGAGCAGTTCTTC,CASSPGTGEGSYNEQFF
16,TRBD1,few,TRBV27,TRBJ1-4,TGTGCCAGCAGTCCGGTTGGGACAGGAAGGAATGAAAAACTGTTTTTT,CASSPVGTGRNEKLFF
14,-,many,TRBV5-1,TRBJ2-1,TGCGCCAGCAGCTTAGGGAACTCCTACAATGAGCAGTTCTTC,CASSLGNSYNEQFF